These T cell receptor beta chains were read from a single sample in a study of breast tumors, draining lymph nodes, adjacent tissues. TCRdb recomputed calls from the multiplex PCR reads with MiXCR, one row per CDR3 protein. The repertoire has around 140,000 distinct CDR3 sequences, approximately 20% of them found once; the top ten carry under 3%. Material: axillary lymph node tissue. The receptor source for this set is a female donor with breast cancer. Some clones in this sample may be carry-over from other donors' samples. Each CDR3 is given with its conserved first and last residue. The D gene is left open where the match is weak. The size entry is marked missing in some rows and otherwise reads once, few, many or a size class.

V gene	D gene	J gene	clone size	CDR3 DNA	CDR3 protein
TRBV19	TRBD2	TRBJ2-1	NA	TGTGCCGGTAAGGGAGGGAACCGTGAGCAATTCTTC	CAGKGGNREQFF
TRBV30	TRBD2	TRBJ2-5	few	TGTGCCTGGAGTCGGGGGGGGATACAAGAGACCCAGTACTTC	CAWSRGGIQETQYF
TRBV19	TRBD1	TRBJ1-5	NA	TGTGCCAGTAGGGACCTCAGGGGGATCCATCAGCCCCAGCATTTT	CASRDLRGIHQPQHF
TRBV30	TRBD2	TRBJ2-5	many	TGTGCCTGGAGTGCTCTTCTTGGACTAGCGGATCAAGAGACCCAGTACTTC	CAWSALLGLADQETQYF
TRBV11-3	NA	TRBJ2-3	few	TGTGCCAGCAGCTTAGATCTGGTAGCGGGCACAGATACGCAGTATTTT	CASSLDLVAGTDTQYF
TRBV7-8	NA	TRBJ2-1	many	TGTGCCAGCAGCTTTGCGGGACCCTACAATGAGCAGTTCTTC	CASSFAGPYNEQFF
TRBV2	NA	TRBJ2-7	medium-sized	TGTGCCAGCAGGGGTGGCCGGGAGCAGTACTTC	CASRGGREQYF
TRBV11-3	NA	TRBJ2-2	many	TGTGCCAGCAGCTTAGGAACGTCCGGGGAGCTGTTTTTT	CASSLGTSGELFF
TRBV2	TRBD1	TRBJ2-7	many	TGTGCCAGCAGATCAGACCGACAGGGCTTTGGCTACGAGCAGTACTTC	CASRSDRQGFGYEQYF
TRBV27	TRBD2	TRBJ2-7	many	TGTGCCAGCAGTGGACTAGCGGATTCCTACGAGCAGTACTTC	CASSGLADSYEQYF
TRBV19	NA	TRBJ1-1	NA	TGTGCCAGTAGTCCCCATGAGGGGTTGGCTGAAGCTTTCTTT	CASSPHEGLAEAFF
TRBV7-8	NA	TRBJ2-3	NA	TGTGCCAGCAGCTCGACGGACGGGTACACAGATGCGCAGTATTTT	CASSSTDGYTDAQYF
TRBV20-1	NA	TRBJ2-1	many	TGCAGTGCTAGAGAGTTTGCGTCGGGCCGCGATGAGCAGTTCTTC	CSAREFASGRDEQFF
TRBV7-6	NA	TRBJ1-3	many	TGTGCCAGCAGCTTGGGGGTCCTAGGCAGCTCTGGAAACACCATATATTTT	CASSLGVLGSSGNTIYF
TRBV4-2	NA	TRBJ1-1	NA	TGTGCCAGCAGCCCTACAGGACCGAACACTGAAGCTTTCTTT	CASSPTGPNTEAFF
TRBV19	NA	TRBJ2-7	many	TGTGCCAGTAGTATGGGGGGACTCCCCTACGAGCAGTACTTC	CASSMGGLPYEQYF
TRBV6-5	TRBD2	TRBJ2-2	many	TGTGCCAGCAGTTATTTCAGCGGGAGCGACACCGGGGAGCTGTTTTTT	CASSYFSGSDTGELFF
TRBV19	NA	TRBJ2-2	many	TGTGCCAGTAGTATAGACAGTGGGGGCCATAACACCGGGGAGCTGTTTTTT	CASSIDSGGHNTGELFF
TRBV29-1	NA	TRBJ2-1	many	TGCAGCGTCGAGCCCCTCGGGGGTGAGCAGTTCTTC	CSVEPLGGEQFF
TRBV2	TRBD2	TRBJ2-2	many	TGTGCCAGCAGGGCACTAGCGGGGAACACCGGGGAGCTGTTTTTT	CASRALAGNTGELFF
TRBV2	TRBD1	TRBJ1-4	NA	TGTGCCAGCAGCGGACAGGGGTCCTCTAGTGGAAAACTGTTTTTT	CASSGQGSSSGKLFF
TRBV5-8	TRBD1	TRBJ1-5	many	TGTGCCAGCAGCCCCGCCCACCGGGACAGGGCCAGCAATCAGCCCCAGCATTTT	CASSPAHRDRASNQPQHF
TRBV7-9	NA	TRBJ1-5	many	TGTGCCAGCAGCCGGACGGAGGATCAGCCCCAGCATTTT	CASSRTEDQPQHF
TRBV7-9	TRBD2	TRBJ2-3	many	TGTGCCAGCAGCCCCTGGGGGGGGAGAGGTAGCACAGATACGCAGTATTTT	CASSPWGGRGSTDTQYF
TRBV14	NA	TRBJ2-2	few	TGTGCCAGCAGCCAAGAAACTTTCGGGGAGCTGTTTTTT	CASSQETFGELFF
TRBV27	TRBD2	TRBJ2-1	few	TGTGCCAGTCGGAGGACTAGGGATGGGAATGAGCAGTTCTTC	CASRRTRDGNEQFF
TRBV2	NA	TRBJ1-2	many	TGTGCCAGCAGTCCCGACCGGTCGAGGGGCTACACCTTC	CASSPDRSRGYTF
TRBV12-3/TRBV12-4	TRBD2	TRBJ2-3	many	TGTGCCAGCAGTTTCCGACTAGCGGAGAGCACAGATACGCAGTATTTT	CASSFRLAESTDTQYF
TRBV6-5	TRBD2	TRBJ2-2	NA	TGTGCCAGCAGGCAATGGGAGGGCCTTCCGAACACCGGGGAGCTGTTTTTT	CASRQWEGLPNTGELFF
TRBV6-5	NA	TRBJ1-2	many	TGTGCCAGCAGTTACTCGGCTACAGGCAACTATGGCTACACCTTC	CASSYSATGNYGYTF
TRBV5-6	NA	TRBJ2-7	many	TGTGCCAGCAGCTTGAGGCCAGTCTACGAGCAGTACTTC	CASSLRPVYEQYF
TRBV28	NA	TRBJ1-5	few	TGTGCCAGCAGGGACAATCTTAGCAATCAGCCCCAGCATTTT	CASRDNLSNQPQHF
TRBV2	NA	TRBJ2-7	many	TGTGCCAGCCGGACCGACGGCTACGAGCAGTACTTC	CASRTDGYEQYF
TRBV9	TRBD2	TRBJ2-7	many	TGTGCCAGCAGCGGGGTAGCGGGAAGGGGTACCCACGAGCAGTACTTC	CASSGVAGRGTHEQYF
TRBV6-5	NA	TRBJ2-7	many	TGTGCCAGCAGTTACTCTAGATTCGGCTCCTCCTACGAGCAGTACTTC	CASSYSRFGSSYEQYF
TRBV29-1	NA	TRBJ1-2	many	TGCAGCGTTGACAGGGGCCCTTATGGCTACACCTTC	CSVDRGPYGYTF
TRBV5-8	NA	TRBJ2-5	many	TGTGCCAGCACCGTGGGGCTTTTTGGGAGAAAAGAGACCCAGTACTTC	CASTVGLFGRKETQYF
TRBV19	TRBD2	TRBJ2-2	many	TGTGCCAGTACCCATCCCCCCTCTAGCGGGAGGGCCTTAACCGGGGAGCTGTTTTTT	CASTHPPSSGRALTGELFF
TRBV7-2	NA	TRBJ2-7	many	TGTGCCAGCAGCTTAGGGGCCGCGACCACCTACGAGCAGTACTTC	CASSLGAATTYEQYF
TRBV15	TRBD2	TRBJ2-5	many	TGTGCCACCAGCAGAGATTTTAGCGGGCAAGAGACCCAGTACTTC	CATSRDFSGQETQYF
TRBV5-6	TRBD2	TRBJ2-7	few	TGTGCCAGCAGCATGCTAGCGGCAATTTCCTACGAGCAGTACTTC	CASSMLAAISYEQYF
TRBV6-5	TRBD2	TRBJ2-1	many	TGTGCCAGCAGTATGGGACTAGCGGGATTCAATGAGCAGTTCTTC	CASSMGLAGFNEQFF
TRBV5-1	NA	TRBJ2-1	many	TGCGCCAGCAGCTTGTTGGGGGGAGGCTCCTACAATGAGCAGTTCTTC	CASSLLGGGSYNEQFF
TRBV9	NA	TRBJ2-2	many	TGTGCCAGCAGCGTAGGGACGGCAATCGGGGAGCTGTTTTTT	CASSVGTAIGELFF
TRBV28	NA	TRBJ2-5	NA	TGTGCCAGCAGCCACATCGGGGGTACGGGGGAGACCCAGTACTTC	CASSHIGGTGETQYF
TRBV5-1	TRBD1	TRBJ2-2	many	TGCGCCAGCGGCCGACAGGGGGCTGACACCGGGGAGCTGTTTTTT	CASGRQGADTGELFF
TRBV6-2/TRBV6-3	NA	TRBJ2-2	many	TGTGCCAGCGAATATGCCGGTCGTACCGGGGAGCTGTTTTTT	CASEYAGRTGELFF
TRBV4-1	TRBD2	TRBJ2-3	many	TGCGCCAGCAGCCAAGCAGGCGGGAGGGATACGCAGTATTTT	CASSQAGGRDTQYF
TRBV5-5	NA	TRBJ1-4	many	TGTGCCAGCAGCAATACCCTAAGACTGGATAATGAAAAACTGTTTTTT	CASSNTLRLDNEKLFF